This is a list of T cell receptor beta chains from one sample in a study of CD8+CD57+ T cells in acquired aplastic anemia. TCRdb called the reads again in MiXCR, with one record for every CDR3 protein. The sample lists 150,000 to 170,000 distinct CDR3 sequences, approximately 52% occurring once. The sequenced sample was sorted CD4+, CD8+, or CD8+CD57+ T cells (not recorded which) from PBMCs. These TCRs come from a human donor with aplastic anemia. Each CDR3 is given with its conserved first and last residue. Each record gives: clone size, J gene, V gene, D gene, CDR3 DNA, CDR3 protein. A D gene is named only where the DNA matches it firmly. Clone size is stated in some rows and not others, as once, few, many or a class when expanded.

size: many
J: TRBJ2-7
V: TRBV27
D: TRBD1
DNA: TGTGCCACTAGAGCTACAGGGGCCTACGAGCAGTACTTC
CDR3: CATRATGAYEQYF

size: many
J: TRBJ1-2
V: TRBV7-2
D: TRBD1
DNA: TGTGCCAGCAGCTTAGAAGTACAGGGGGCTGGGGGCTACACCTTC
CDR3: CASSLEVQGAGGYTF

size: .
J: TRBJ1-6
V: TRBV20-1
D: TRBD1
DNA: TGCAGTGCTAGGACGACAGGGAATTCACCCCTCCACTTT
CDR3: CSARTTGNSPLHF

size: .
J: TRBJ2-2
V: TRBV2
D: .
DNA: TGTGCCAGCAGTTACAGGAGAGGCCACACCGGGGAGCTGTTTTTT
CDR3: CASSYRRGHTGELFF

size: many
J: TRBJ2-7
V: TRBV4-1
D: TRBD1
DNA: TGCGCCAGCAGCACTTCCCTTACAGGGGGCTACGAGCAGTACTTC
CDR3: CASSTSLTGGYEQYF

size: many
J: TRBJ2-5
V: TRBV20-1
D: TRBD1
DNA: TGCAGTGCTTTTCCCCTGGCCACAGGGGGCCAAGAGACCCAGTACTTC
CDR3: CSAFPLATGGQETQYF

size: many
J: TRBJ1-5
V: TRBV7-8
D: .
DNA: TGTGCCAGCAGCTTAGTTGGGCAGGGAAGCAATCAGCCCCAGCATTTT
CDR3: CASSLVGQGSNQPQHF

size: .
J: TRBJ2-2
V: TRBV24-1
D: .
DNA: TGTGCCACCAGTGAGGGACCGACAGGGCTGTTTTTT
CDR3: CATSEGPTGLFF

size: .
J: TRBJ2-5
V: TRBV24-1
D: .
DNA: TGTGCCACCAGTGACCCCGCCAGGCAAGAGACCCAGTACTTC
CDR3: CATSDPARQETQYF

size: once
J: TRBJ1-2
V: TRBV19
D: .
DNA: TGTGCCACCAGGGTGCAGGGGACCTATGGCTACACCTTC
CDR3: CATRVQGTYGYTF

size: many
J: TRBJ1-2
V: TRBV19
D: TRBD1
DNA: TGTGCCAGTTCCGGGACAGGGGCCCGAAGCCTCTATGGCTACACCTTC
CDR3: CASSGTGARSLYGYTF

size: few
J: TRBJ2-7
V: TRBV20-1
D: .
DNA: TGCAGTGCTAAAGGGCGCTCCTACGAGCAGTACTTC
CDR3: CSAKGRSYEQYF

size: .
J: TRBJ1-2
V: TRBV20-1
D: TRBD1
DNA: TGCAGTGCTAACGCAGGGGGTAGCTATGGCTACACCTTC
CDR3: CSANAGGSYGYTF

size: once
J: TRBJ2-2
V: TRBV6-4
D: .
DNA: TGTGCCAGCAGCGCTCAATTTGGGACCGGGGAGCTGTTTTTT
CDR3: CASSAQFGTGELFF

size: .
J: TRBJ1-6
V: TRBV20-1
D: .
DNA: TGCAGTGCTAGTATAACAAGGGGCAGAGATTCACCCCTCCACTTT
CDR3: CSASITRGRDSPLHF

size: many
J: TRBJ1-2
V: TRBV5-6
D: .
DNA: TGTGCCAGCAGCGTGCTCATGAGCGGCTACACCTTC
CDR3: CASSVLMSGYTF

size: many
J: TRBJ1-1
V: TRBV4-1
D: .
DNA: TGCGCCAGCAGCCGTGGGGGGAACGCTGAAGCTTTCTTT
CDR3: CASSRGGNAEAFF

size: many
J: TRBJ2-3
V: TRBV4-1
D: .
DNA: TGCGCCAGCAGCCAAGTAGGAACAGATACGCAGTATTTT
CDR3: CASSQVGTDTQYF

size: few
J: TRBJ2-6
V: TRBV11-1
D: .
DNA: TGTGCCAGCAGCTTTCTTGGGGGTCCAGGGCGACCCTCTGGGGCCAACGTCCTGACTTTC
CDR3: CASSFLGGPGRPSGANVLTF

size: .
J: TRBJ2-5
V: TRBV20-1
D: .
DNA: TGCAGTGCTAGCCGCGAGGGGGGGATGGAGACCCAGTACTTC
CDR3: CSASREGGMETQYF

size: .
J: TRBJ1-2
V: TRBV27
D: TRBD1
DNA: TGTGCCAGCGGGACAGGGGGCAACTATGGCTACACCTTC
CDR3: CASGTGGNYGYTF

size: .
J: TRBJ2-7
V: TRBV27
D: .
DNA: TGTGCCAGCAGTTTATCGGTTTTGACAGGACAAAACTACGAGCAGTACTTC
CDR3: CASSLSVLTGQNYEQYF

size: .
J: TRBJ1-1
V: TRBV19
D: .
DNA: TGTGCCAGTAGTACCCAATACACTGAAGCTTTCTTT
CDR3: CASSTQYTEAFF

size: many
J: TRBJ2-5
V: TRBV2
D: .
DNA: TGTGCCAGCAGTGAAATTGGCCGTTCAGAGACCCAGTACTTC
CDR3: CASSEIGRSETQYF